This T cell receptor beta chain stems from a study of shared clonotypes between healthy human individuals. V shed 5 bases and J 6 bases; nucleotides not matched to a gene: 9. The germline gives CDR1 SGHAT, CDR2 FQDESV (reference sequence). The CDR3 has 16 residues. Genomic DNA from unsorted samples was obtained from around 100 million PBMCs (per sample). Sequencing was performed with immunoSEQ multiplex PCR; in TCRdb, only in-frame clones are kept and a portion is missing. Among roughly 500,000 clones listed, 79% were seen once. The rearrangement links TRBV11-1 to TRBJ1-6, with 8 positions matching TRBD1. This clonotype originated in a woman in her thirties or forties in good health. Some clones in this sample may be carry-over from other donors' samples. The sequenced sample consisted of PBMCs. The chain's CDR3 is CASSPRTGYRNSPLHF. CDR3 coding DNA: TGTGCCAGCAGCCCACGGACAGGGTATCGTAATTCACCCCTCCACTTT.